The T cell receptor beta chain under discussion was sequenced for a study of blood T cell repertoires in COVID-19. Clones were sequenced by immunoSEQ multiplex PCR, and TCRdb holds only the in-frame ones, with some missing. Among around 250,000 clones listed, around 90% were seen once. V lost 9 bases to trimming and J lost 3 bases, with 23 bases between them. CDR3 length: 16 amino acids. Germline V gives CDR1 WNHNN, CDR2 SYGVQD (reference sequence). What was sequenced was PBMCs or T cells enriched from blood (not recorded which). The chain recombines TRBV10-1 with TRBJ1-2; D remains ambiguous. The clonotype comes from a man aged 50-59 years who had been exposed to COVID-19. CDR3 region: CARVTWNPVEDYGYTF. In nucleotides, the CDR3 is TGCGCCAGGGTGACGTGGAACCCCGTAGAGGACTATGGCTACACCTTC.